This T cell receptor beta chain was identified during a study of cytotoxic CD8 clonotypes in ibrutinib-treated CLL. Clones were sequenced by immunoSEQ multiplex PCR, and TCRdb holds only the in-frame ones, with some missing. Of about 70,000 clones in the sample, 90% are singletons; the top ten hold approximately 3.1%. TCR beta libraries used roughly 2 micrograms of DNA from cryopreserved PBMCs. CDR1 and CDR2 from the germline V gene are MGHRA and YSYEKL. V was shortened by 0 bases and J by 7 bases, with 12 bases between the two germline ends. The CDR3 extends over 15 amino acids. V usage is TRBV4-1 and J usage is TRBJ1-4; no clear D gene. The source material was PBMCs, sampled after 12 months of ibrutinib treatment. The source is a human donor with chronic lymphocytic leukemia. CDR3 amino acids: CASSQDIGWGEKLFF. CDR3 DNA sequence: TGCGCCAGCAGCCAAGATATAGGGTGGGGTGAAAAACTGTTTTTT.